What follows describes a single T cell receptor (beta chain). The target antigen is unknown. The table came from immunoSEQ multiplex PCR; TCRdb's copy has only in-frame clones and leaves some out. Among about 16,000 clones listed, approximately 70% were seen once. The data are from a study of tumor-infiltrating lymphocytes in localized non-small cell lung cancer. Study overall: Several tumor histologies, both smoking statuses, and some post-neoadjuvant chemotherapy samples were included. Whole-study results and caveats: Compared with uninvolved lung, tumors showed higher T cell infiltration by TCRbeta sequencing.

V lost 4 bases and J lost 7; bases outside the gene matches: 3. Germline lookup yields CDR1 SNHLY and CDR2 FYNNEI. CDR3 size: 13 residues. This receptor was identified in a human donor with non-small cell lung cancer. This chain links TRBV2 with TRBJ1-3; 8 bases line up with TRBD1. The specimen sequenced was lung tumor tissue. DNA of the CDR3: TGTGCCAGCAGTGCCAGACAGGGGAACACCATATATTTT. Translating it yields CASSARQGNTIYF.